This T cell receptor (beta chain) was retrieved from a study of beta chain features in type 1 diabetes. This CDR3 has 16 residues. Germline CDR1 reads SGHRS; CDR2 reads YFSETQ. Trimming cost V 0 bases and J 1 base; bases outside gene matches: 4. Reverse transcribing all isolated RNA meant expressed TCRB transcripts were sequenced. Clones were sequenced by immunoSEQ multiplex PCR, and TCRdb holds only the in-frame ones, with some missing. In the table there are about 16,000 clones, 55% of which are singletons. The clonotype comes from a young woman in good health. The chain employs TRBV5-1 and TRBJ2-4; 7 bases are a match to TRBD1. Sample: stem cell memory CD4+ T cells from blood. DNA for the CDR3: TGCGCCAGCAGCTTGGGAGGGGGCTCGGCCAAAAACATTCAGTACTTC. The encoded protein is CASSLGGGSAKNIQYF.